Shown below are 5 T cell receptor beta chains from a single sample sequenced in a study of cytotoxic CD8 clonotypes in ibrutinib-treated CLL. Assay: immunoSEQ multiplex PCR; the TCRdb copy retains only in-frame clones and omits some. The repertoire has 15,000 to 20,000 clones, roughly two thirds of them found once; the top ten carry about 20%. The source material was PBMCs, sampled before ibrutinib treatment. The origin of the receptors is a human donor with chronic lymphocytic leukemia.

The CDR3 here is CASSLLGTESYEQYF. As DNA, the CDR3 is TGTGCCAGCAGCTTATTAGGGACGGAGTCCTACGAGCAGTACTTC. The chain combines TRBV5-6 with TRBJ2-7; the D call may be TRBD1 or TRBD2 (5 bases each). The CDR3 is 15 amino acids. The V and J ends lost 2 bases and 1 base respectively, with 13 bases between them. Germline CDR1 SGHDT, CDR2 YYEEEE.

DNA of the CDR3: TGTGCCAGCAGCTCCGGGGGCTCAGCTAATCAGCCCCAGCATTTT. Its protein product is CASSSGGSANQPQHF. This chain joins TRBV7-2 and TRBJ1-5; a weak D match, TRBD1 (6 bases). The CDR3 consists of 15 residues. The germline V gene encodes CDR1 SGHTA and CDR2 FQGNSA. With 4 bases removed from V and 4 bases from J, the gap between germline ends came to 14 bases.

This clone was recorded once. The chain carries TRBV9 and TRBJ2-2; TRBD2 agrees at 11 bases. J lost 4 bases, V lost 0 bases, and 8 bases had no gene match. Germline-derived CDR1 and CDR2 are SGDLS and YYNGEE. The CDR3 is made up of 18 amino acids. CDR3 in amino acids: CASSVELAGGPGTGELFF. The CDR3 nucleotides read TGTGCCAGCAGCGTAGAGTTAGCGGGGGGGCCCGGCACCGGGGAGCTGTTTTTT. Together with reference TRBV9 and TRBJ2-2, the CDR3 gives the full variable domain: DSGVTQTPKHLITATGQRVTLRCSPRSGDLSVYWYQQSLDQGLQFLIQYYNGEERAKGNILERFSAQQFPDLHSELNLSSLELGDSALYFCASSVELAGGPGTGELFFGEGSRLTVL.

The chain combines TRBV6-6 with TRBJ1-2, with 9 bases that match TRBD1. The CDR3 is 15 amino acids. V trimming: 5 bases; J trimming: 0 bases; junction bases outside the gene matches: 4. The V gene's germline CDR1 is MNHNY and CDR2 SVGAGI (reference sequence). This chain's CDR3 is CASSKGQGANYGYTF. For the CDR3, the DNA is TGTGCCAGCAGTAAGGGACAGGGAGCTAACTATGGCTACACCTTC.

The chain joins TRBV5-1 to TRBJ2-7, with TRBD2 identical over 7 bases. Germline CDR1 and CDR2: SGHRS and YFSETQ. Trimming at V came to 3 bases and at J to 0 bases, leaving 6 bases not matched to a gene. This CDR3 is 15 amino acids long. For the CDR3, the DNA is TGCGCCAGCAGCTCCAGACGGGGGGACTCCTACGAGCAGTACTTC. Translated, it gives CASSSRRGDSYEQYF.